This TCR beta chain is from a study of PD-1 blockade in classical Hodgkin lymphoma. Study in general: Patients received nivolumab 3 mg/kg intravenously every 2 weeks. Whole-study results and caveats: Nivolumab initiation under 1 year post-ASCT meant exclusion. Reports indicated that newly diagnosed patients had lower baseline TCR diversity than healthy donors did.

Autologous stem cell transplantation was followed by relapse in every patient, and brentuximab vedotin exposure varied. Complete response, partial response or progressive disease constituted the best response categories observed. In regard to this clone: Its antigen is unidentified.

This CDR3 has 13 amino acids. Trimming cost V 0 bases and J 7 bases, with 7 bases left between them. Per germline, CDR1 SGHRS and CDR2 YFSETQ. Measured with immunoSEQ multiplex PCR; TCRdb has only the in-frame clones, and not every one. The top ten hold about 20% of the sample, which has 100,000 to 120,000 clones, 89% seen once. The chain links TRBV5-1 to TRBJ1-4; D might be TRBD1 (5 bases). This clonotype was sampled from a human donor with classical Hodgkin lymphoma. The sequenced sample was peripheral blood mononuclear cells (PBMCs), obtained before the second cycle of nivolumab. CDR3 coding DNA: TGCGCCAGCAGCTTGGGGGGCTCTGAAAAACTGTTTTTT. Amino acids: CASSLGGSEKLFF.